Listed below are T cell receptor beta chains from one sample, sequenced in a study of blood T cell repertoires in COVID-19. The protocol was immunoSEQ multiplex PCR, while the TCRdb copy is restricted to in-frame clones and leaves out a portion. The sample comprises 200,000 to 300,000 clones, roughly 82% of which are singletons, and approximately 2.3% rests with the top ten. The sequencing sample was made of peripheral blood. The receptors come from a man aged 40-50 years who had recovered from COVID-19. Each CDR3 is given with its conserved first and last residue. A D gene is named only where the DNA matches it firmly. The size field is filled for only some rows; it gives once, few, many or a size class.

v_gene	abundance	d_gene	j_gene	CDR3aa	CDR3nt
TRBV4-1	NA	NA	TRBJ2-3	CPPRRRGGPADTQYF	TGCCCCCCCCGCCGAAGGGGTGGGCCCGCAGATACGCAGTATTTT
TRBV10-3	NA	NA	TRBJ2-3	CAIRGSGGASTDTQYF	TGTGCCATCAGAGGTAGCGGCGGGGCTTCCACAGATACGCAGTATTTT
TRBV10-1	NA	NA	TRBJ2-2	CASSPGRTGELFF	TGCGCCAGCAGCCCCGGTCGGACCGGGGAGCTGTTTTTT
TRBV7-9	NA	NA	TRBJ2-7	CASSPSPGEQYF	TGTGCCAGCAGCCCCTCCCCCGGGGAGCAGTACTTC
TRBV5-1	NA	TRBD2	TRBJ2-3	CASSPGLAGEEKYF	TGCGCCAGCAGCCCCGGCTTAGCGGGAGAGGAGAAGTATTTT
TRBV24-1	NA	NA	TRBJ1-5	CARARTDNSNQPQHF	TGTGCCAGAGCACGGACAGATAATAGCAATCAGCCCCAGCATTTT
TRBV10-3	NA	NA	TRBJ2-7	CAIRDRDEQYF	TGTGCCATCAGGGATCGGGACGAGCAGTACTTC
TRBV6-2/TRBV6-3	few	NA	TRBJ1-2	CASSENQYYGYTF	TGTGCCAGCAGCGAGAACCAATACTATGGCTACACCTTC
TRBV4-3	NA	TRBD1	TRBJ1-2	CASSQSGQFSNYGYTF	TGCGCCAGCAGCCAATCGGGACAGTTCTCTAACTATGGCTACACCTTC
TRBV18	NA	NA	TRBJ1-3	CASSPKKQNSGNTIYF	TGTGCCAGCTCACCAAAAAAACAGAACTCTGGAAACACCATATATTTT
TRBV2	NA	TRBD2	TRBJ2-1	CASSEMAGVYNEQFF	TGTGCCAGCAGTGAAATGGCGGGGGTTTACAATGAGCAGTTCTTC
TRBV7-6	NA	TRBD2	TRBJ2-7	CASSPTGGRSYEQYF	TGTGCCAGCAGCCCCACGGGGGGACGCTCCTACGAGCAGTACTTC
TRBV5-4	NA	NA	TRBJ1-2	CASSLGQWGYTF	TGTGCCAGCAGCTTGGGGCAATGGGGCTACACCTTC
TRBV3-1/TRBV3-2	NA	NA	TRBJ1-4	CASSQLASQKLFF	TGTGCCAGCAGCCAATTAGCCAGCCAAAAACTGTTTTTT
TRBV11-3	once	NA	TRBJ1-2	CASSLDPLAGVGYTF	TGTGCCAGCAGCTTAGACCCTCTTGCCGGGGTGGGCTACACCTTC
TRBV4-1	NA	TRBD2	TRBJ2-7	CASSRGTSGQSEQYF	TGCGCCAGCAGCCGAGGGACTAGCGGGCAAAGCGAGCAGTACTTC
TRBV3-1/TRBV3-2	NA	NA	TRBJ1-1	CASLDRMNTEAFF	TGTGCCAGCCTAGACAGGATGAACACTGAAGCTTTCTTT
TRBV27	NA	TRBD2	TRBJ2-7	CASSSGLAATYEQYF	TGTGCCAGCAGTTCAGGACTAGCGGCAACCTACGAGCAGTACTTC
TRBV30	NA	NA	TRBJ2-1	CARTDYNEQFF	TGTGCCCGGACAGATTACAATGAGCAGTTCTTC
TRBV11-2	once	NA	TRBJ1-6	CASSLDGAGRNSPLHF	TGTGCCAGCAGCTTAGATGGGGCAGGGCGGAATTCACCCCTCCACTTT
TRBV30	NA	NA	TRBJ2-1	CAWSVAGITSYNEQFF	TGTGCCTGGAGTGTAGCGGGTATTACCTCCTACAATGAGCAGTTCTTC
TRBV23-1	NA	NA	TRBJ2-7	CASSFHRDKSYEQYF	TGCGCCAGCAGTTTTCACCGGGATAAGTCCTACGAGCAGTACTTC
TRBV7-9	NA	NA	TRBJ2-1	CASRKFVGRSEQFF	TGTGCCAGCCGCAAATTCGTGGGTAGGAGTGAGCAGTTCTTC
TRBV10-3	NA	TRBD1	TRBJ1-3	CAIRDPGQGGAGNTIYF	TGTGCCATCAGAGATCCGGGACAGGGAGGCGCTGGAAACACCATATATTTT
TRBV19	NA	TRBD1	TRBJ1-2	CASSSRPGTGLGDGYTF	TGTGCCAGTAGTTCGAGGCCCGGGACAGGTCTGGGGGATGGCTACACCTTC
TRBV6-4	NA	TRBD1	TRBJ1-5	CASSLTGNQPQHF	TGTGCCAGCAGTTTGACAGGGAATCAGCCCCAGCATTTT
TRBV20-1	NA	NA	TRBJ2-3	CSASNYRTGTDTQYF	TGCAGTGCTAGTAACTACCGGACTGGAACAGATACGCAGTATTTT
TRBV4-3	NA	TRBD1	TRBJ2-7	CASSHARTGPYEQYF	TGCGCCAGCAGCCATGCTAGGACAGGCCCCTACGAGCAGTACTTC